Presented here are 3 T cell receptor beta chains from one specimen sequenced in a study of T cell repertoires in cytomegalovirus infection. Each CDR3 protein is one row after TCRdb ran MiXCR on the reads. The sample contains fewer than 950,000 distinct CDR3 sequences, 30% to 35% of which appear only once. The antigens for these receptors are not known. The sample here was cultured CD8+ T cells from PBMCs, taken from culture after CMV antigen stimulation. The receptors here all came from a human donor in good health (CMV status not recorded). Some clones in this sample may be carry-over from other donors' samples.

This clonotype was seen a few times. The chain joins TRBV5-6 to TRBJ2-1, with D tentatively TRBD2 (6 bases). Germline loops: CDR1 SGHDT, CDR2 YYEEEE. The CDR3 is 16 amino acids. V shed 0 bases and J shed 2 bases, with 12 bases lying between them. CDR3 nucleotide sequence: TGTGCCAGCAGCTTGGGCCCGGGGGAGGCCTACAATGAGCAGTTCTTC. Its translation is CASSLGPGEAYNEQFF.

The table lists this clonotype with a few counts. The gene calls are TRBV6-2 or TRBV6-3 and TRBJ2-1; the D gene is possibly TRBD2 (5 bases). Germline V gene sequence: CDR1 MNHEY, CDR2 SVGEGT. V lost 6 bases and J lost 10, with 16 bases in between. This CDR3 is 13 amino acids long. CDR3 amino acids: CASSLREGGEQFF. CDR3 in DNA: TGTGCCAGCAGCCTTCGTGAGGGTGGGGAGCAGTTCTTC.

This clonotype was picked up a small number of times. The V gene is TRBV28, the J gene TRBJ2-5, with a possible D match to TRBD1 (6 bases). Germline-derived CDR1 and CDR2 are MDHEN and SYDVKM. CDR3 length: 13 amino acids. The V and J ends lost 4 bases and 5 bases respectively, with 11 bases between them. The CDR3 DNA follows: TGTGCCAGCAGTTCTTGGGGGCCGGAGACCCAGTACTTC. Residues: CASSSWGPETQYF.